This TCR beta chain originates from a study of cytomegalovirus exposure and HLA in healthy donors. The study ran its PCR with 60 Vbeta and 13 Jbeta primers. Profiling relied on immunoSEQ multiplex PCR, and the TCRdb table lists in-frame clones only, not all of them. Recorded here are over 110,000 clones; the top ten clones represent approximately 1%. Trimming stripped 3 bases from V and 4 bases from J, with 12 bases between. CDR3 length equals 14 residues. The germline V gene has CDR1 LNHNV and CDR2 YYDKDF (reference sequence). The receptor was isolated from a male donor in good health and CMV-seronegative. This rearrangement joins TRBV15 to TRBJ1-2; D is possibly TRBD1 (6 bases). The sequencing sample was made of PBMCs. The CDR3 DNA is TGTGCCACCAGCAGCTCGGACAGACCCTATGGCTACACCTTC. Its translation is CATSSSDRPYGYTF.